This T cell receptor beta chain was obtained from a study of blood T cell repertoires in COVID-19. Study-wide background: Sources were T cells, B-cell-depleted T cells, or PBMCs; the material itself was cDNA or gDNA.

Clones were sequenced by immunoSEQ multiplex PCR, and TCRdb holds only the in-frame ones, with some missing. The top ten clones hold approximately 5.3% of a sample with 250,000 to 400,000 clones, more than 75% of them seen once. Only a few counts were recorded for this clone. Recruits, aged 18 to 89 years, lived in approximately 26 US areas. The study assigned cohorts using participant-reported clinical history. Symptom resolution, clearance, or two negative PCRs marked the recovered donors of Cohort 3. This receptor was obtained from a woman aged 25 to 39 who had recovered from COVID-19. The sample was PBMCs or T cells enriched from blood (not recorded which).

As DNA, the CDR3 is TGCGCCAGCAGCCGACAAATGCTCCGACTCCAGGGCGCCTACGAGCAGTACTTC. Amino acid sequence: CASSRQMLRLQGAYEQYF. The J gene is TRBJ2-7, the V gene TRBV4-1; TRBD1 might be the D (5 bases). The CDR3 is 18 amino acids. Trimming took off 4 bases at V and 2 bases at J, with 24 bases between the two ends. Germline V gene sequence: CDR1 MGHRA, CDR2 YSYEKL.